The 21 T cell receptor beta chains below come from one sample, sequenced in a study of shared clonotypes between healthy human individuals. Profiled with immunoSEQ multiplex PCR; TCRdb holds only in-frame clones, not every one. Among under 130,000 clones listed, approximately 65% were seen once. Sequencing was done on a sample of memory CD8+ T cells sorted from blood. The sample's subset: CD45RO+ cells pooled with CCR7-negative TemRA cells. Every receptor here comes from a woman between 25 and 40 years old in good health.

This chain links TRBV6-4 with TRBJ2-2, with a possible D match to TRBD2 (6 bases). Trimming removed 2 bases at V and 4 bases at J, with 14 bases between. The CDR3 extends over 16 amino acids. Germline lookup yields CDR1 MRHNA and CDR2 SNTAGT. CDR3 residues: CASSDPEEGTTGELFF. As DNA, the CDR3 is TGTGCCAGCAGTGACCCCGAGGAGGGGACCACCGGGGAGCTGTTTTTT.

This clone was recorded once. The CDR3 sequence is CASSFSGATSTGELFF. The CDR3 DNA reads TGTGCCAGCAGTTTTTCTGGGGCCACAAGCACCGGGGAGCTGTTTTTT. The rearrangement joins TRBV28 to TRBJ2-2, with a weak D call TRBD1 (5 bases). V lost 3 bases and J 4 bases, leaving 15 bases between the germline ends. Germline V gene lookup returns CDR1 MDHEN and CDR2 SYDVKM. The CDR3 spans 16 residues.

At least ten counts were recorded for this clone. The chain employs TRBV4-1 and TRBJ1-5, with TRBD1 as a possible D gene (5 bases). This CDR3 spans 16 amino acids. Trimming took off 1 base at V and 1 base at J, with 11 bases between the two ends. CDR1 MGHRA and CDR2 YSYEKL come from the germline V gene. CDR3 in DNA: TGCGCCAGCAGCCAAGCATCAGGGCACAGCAATCAGCCCCAGCATTTT. This sequence encodes CASSQASGHSNQPQHF.

The chain uses TRBV7-8 and TRBJ2-1; 8 bases are a match to TRBD1. The ends lost 1 base at V and 9 bases at J; junction bases unmatched: 8. The germline gives CDR1 SGHVS, CDR2 FQNEAQ. This CDR3 spans 15 amino acids. CDR3 DNA sequence: TGTGCCAGCAGCTTAGGCTCGGCAGGGGGCCCTGAGCAGTTCTTC. Encoded protein: CASSLGSAGGPEQFF.

The V and J genes are TRBV6-4 and TRBJ2-1, with TRBD2 as a possible D gene (6 bases). The V gene's germline CDR1 is MRHNA and CDR2 SNTAGT. V dropped 6 bases and J dropped 6 bases, with 18 bases sitting between them. CDR3 length: 15 residues. The CDR3 bases are TGTGCCAGCAGCTACGGGACTGCACCGATCAATGAGCAGTTCTTC. It translates to CASSYGTAPINEQFF.

The genes are TRBV9 and TRBJ2-2, with a possible D match to TRBD2 (6 bases). Germline V gives CDR1 SGDLS, CDR2 YYNGEE. The CDR3 has 15 residues. The germline V and J ends were trimmed by 5 bases and 5 bases, with 16 bases remaining between them. CDR3 protein: CASSAGGTPTGELFF. The CDR3 region has the DNA TGTGCCAGCAGTGCGGGCGGGACTCCTACCGGGGAGCTGTTTTTT.

This clone was seen a handful of times. J is TRBJ1-2 and V is TRBV9, with 7 nucleotides matching TRBD1. The junction had 4 bases not matched to a gene; V was cut back by 0 bases and J by 2 bases. This CDR3 region has 15 residues. Per germline, CDR1 SGDLS and CDR2 YYNGEE. CDR3 sequence (DNA): TGTGCCAGCAGCGTAGACGGGACAGACAACTATGGCTACACCTTC. Translating it yields CASSVDGTDNYGYTF.

The gene calls are TRBV27 and TRBJ1-4, with a possible D match to TRBD1 (5 bases). Germline V gene sequence: CDR1 MNHEY, CDR2 SMNVEV (reference sequence). The CDR3 has 14 amino acids. Trimming pared 6 bases from V and 4 bases from J, leaving 12 bases between. CDR3 sequence (DNA): TGTGCCAGCAGGCCGGGACTGCATAATGAAAAACTGTTTTTT. Residues: CASRPGLHNEKLFF.

V usage is TRBV10-2 and J usage is TRBJ2-3; TRBD2 matches 10 bases. V trimming: 2 bases; J trimming: 5 bases; junction bases outside the gene matches: 4. The CDR3 consists of 15 residues. In germline, CDR1 is WSHSY, CDR2 SAAADI. CDR3 amino acids: CASSEGGLAIDTQYF. The CDR3 DNA sequence: TGCGCCAGCAGTGAGGGGGGACTAGCGATAGATACGCAGTATTTT.

The chain recombines TRBV4-1 with TRBJ1-1; no clear D gene. Trimming shortened V by 1 base and J by 7 bases, and 10 bases separated the two germline ends. Per germline, CDR1 MGHRA and CDR2 YSYEKL. The CDR3 runs to 13 residues. The CDR3 loop is CASSQVRAGEAFF. CDR3 DNA: TGCGCCAGCAGCCAAGTTCGGGCAGGTGAAGCTTTCTTT.

This clone was detected once. The chain uses TRBV13 and TRBJ2-1; TRBD2 matches 8 bases. The V gene end was trimmed by 5 bases and the J gene end by 9 bases; junction bases not matched to a gene: 6. The CDR3 is 13 amino acids. The germline V gene has CDR1 PRHDT and CDR2 FYEKMQ (reference sequence). This CDR3 is CASSDGLALEQFF. CDR3 bases: TGTGCCAGCAGCGACGGACTAGCCCTTGAGCAGTTCTTC.

This clone was seen ten or more times. The V call is TRBV19, the J call TRBJ1-2, with 7 nucleotides matching TRBD1. Germline-derived CDR1 and CDR2 are LNHDA and SQIVND (reference sequence). This CDR3 is 14 amino acids long. V trimming: 6 bases; J trimming: 2 bases; junction bases outside the gene matches: 6. CDR3 bases: TGTGCCAGTAGCCCAACGGGACAGAACTATGGCTACACCTTC. Its translation: CASSPTGQNYGYTF.

This chain joins TRBV7-8 and TRBJ2-7; 13 bases are a match to TRBD2. Germline CDR1 is SGHVS and CDR2 is FQNEAQ. The trim removed 1 base at V and 2 bases at J, leaving 11 bases unmatched. The CDR3 consists of 19 residues. For the CDR3, the DNA is TGTGCCAGCAGCTTAGGGGGGGTCTTAACTAGCGGGAGGGCCTACGAGCAGTACTTC. Amino acids: CASSLGGVLTSGRAYEQYF.

The chain employs TRBV7-9 and TRBJ2-3; 10 bases are a match to TRBD2. Per germline, CDR1 SEHNR and CDR2 FQNEAQ (reference sequence). This CDR3 comprises 17 residues. V lost 5 bases to trimming and J lost 5 bases; unmatched junction nucleotides: 13. The CDR3 DNA follows: TGTGCCAGCAGCATTGGAAGGCTAGCGGGAGTCATAGATACGCAGTATTTT. It yields the protein CASSIGRLAGVIDTQYF.

V usage is TRBV2 and J usage is TRBJ1-5, with D hard to call. Germline V CDR1 and CDR2: SNHLY, FYNNEI. V was clipped by 8 bases and J by 3 bases, with 11 bases between them. This CDR3 contains 13 residues. The DNA for the CDR3 is TGTGCCAGCCTGGAGGACTACAATCAGCCCCAGCATTTT. Translating it yields CASLEDYNQPQHF.

This clone came up a few times. The V call is TRBV2, the J call TRBJ2-5; possibly TRBD2 for D (6 bases). The DNA end lines up better with TRBJ2-7; the J call may be wrong. Germline loops: CDR1 SNHLY, CDR2 FYNNEI. This CDR3 region has 13 residues. The CDR3 loop reads CASSEGGAYEQYF. The CDR3 DNA follows: TGTGCCAGCAGTGAAGGGGGGGCCTACGAGCAGTACTTC.

This clone was recorded a few times. The V call is TRBV11-2, the J call TRBJ2-7; D not certain. Germline V gene sequence: CDR1 SGHAT, CDR2 FQNNGV. The CDR3 has 14 residues. V shed 1 base and J shed 1 base, with 8 bases lying between them. For the CDR3, the DNA is TGTGCCAGCAGCTTAGGGCCGGTTTCCTACGAGCAGTACTTC. Its protein product is CASSLGPVSYEQYF.

This clone was picked up a small number of times. CDR3 coding DNA: TGTGCCAGCCTGCGGCGGATTACTAACTATGGCTACACCTTC. Protein sequence: CASLRRITNYGYTF. This chain joins TRBV2 and TRBJ1-2; D gene ambiguous. The germline V gene has CDR1 SNHLY and CDR2 FYNNEI. This CDR3 has 14 amino acids. Trimming removed 8 bases from V and 0 bases from J, with 13 bases in between.

The chain employs TRBV7-9 and TRBJ2-7; D is ambiguous. With 4 bases removed from V and 4 bases from J, the gap between germline ends came to 8 bases. This CDR3 is built from 12 residues. Germline V gene lookup returns CDR1 SEHNR and CDR2 FQNEAQ (reference sequence). CDR3 sequence (DNA): TGTGCCAGCAGCTCACTACGGTACGAGCAGTACTTC. It specifies CASSSLRYEQYF.

V is TRBV18 and J is TRBJ1-5; tentative D call: TRBD1 (5 bases). Germline-derived CDR1 and CDR2 are KGHSH and LQKENI. Trimming took off 0 bases at V and 5 bases at J, with 8 bases between the two ends. This CDR3 has 14 amino acids. The CDR3 DNA follows: TGTGCCAGCTCACCACCGATAGGGGATCAGCCCCAGCATTTT. Encoded protein: CASSPPIGDQPQHF. The full variable domain, completed using reference TRBV18 and TRBJ1-5, is NAGVMQNPRHLVRRRGQEARLRCSPMKGHSHVYWYRQLPEEGLKFMVYLQKENIIDESGMPKERFSAEFPKEGPSILRIQQVVRGDSAAYFCASSPPIGDQPQHFGDGTRLSIL.

The CDR3 reads CASSRIGGLYEQYF. CDR3 DNA sequence: TGCGCCAGCAGCCGGATTGGGGGTCTCTACGAGCAGTACTTC. This rearrangement joins TRBV5-1 to TRBJ2-7; D assignment may be TRBD1 or TRBD2 (5 bases each). The CDR3 extends over 14 amino acids. Looked up from germline, CDR1 is SGHRS and CDR2 is YFSETQ. Deletions cut 4 bases from V and 3 bases from J, with 14 bases between.